The source of this T cell receptor (beta chain) is a study of cytomegalovirus exposure and HLA in healthy donors. Study results and limitations: As confirmed in vitro, a few CMV-associated chains were specific for CMV antigens.

This clone turned up a few times. Antigen: not known. The CDR3 sequence is 15 residues long. V was trimmed by 4 bases and J by 0 bases, leaving 10 bases between them. CDR1 and CDR2 from the germline V gene are MNHEY and SMNVEV (reference sequence). Assay used: immunoSEQ multiplex PCR; TCRdb lists only in-frame clones, some missing. The sample has 220,000 or so clones; approximately 88% are singletons. This clonotype was sampled from a woman in her thirties in good health and CMV-seropositive. Sequences were obtained from PBMCs. The V gene is TRBV27, the J gene TRBJ1-5; D unresolved. In DNA, the CDR3 is TGTGCCAGCAGTTATAGCTACCTTAGCAATCAGCCCCAGCATTTT. Its protein is CASSYSYLSNQPQHF.